This is a list of T cell receptor beta chains from one sample in a study of shared clonotypes between healthy human individuals. TCRdb's copy holds only in-frame clones and misses some; the assay was immunoSEQ multiplex PCR. The table includes over 1.4 million clones, about 96% detected once. The sample comprised naive CD4+ T cells sorted from blood. Every receptor here comes from a young man in good health. Each CDR3 is given with its conserved first and last residue. The order of the fields is D gene, J gene, clone size, V gene, CDR3 DNA, CDR3 protein. The D gene is left open where the match is weak. Expanded clones are given a class, and other clones once, few, many or no size at all.

D gene: TRBD2
J gene: TRBJ2-7
clone size: -
V gene: TRBV30
CDR3 DNA: TGTGCCCGCGGGAGGGTGGGCGAGCAGTACTTC
CDR3 protein: CARGRVGEQYF

D gene: -
J gene: TRBJ2-5
clone size: -
V gene: TRBV9
CDR3 DNA: TGTGCCAGCAGCTTCGGGGGCAGGGGGGAGACCCAGTACTTC
CDR3 protein: CASSFGGRGETQYF

D gene: -
J gene: TRBJ2-1
clone size: -
V gene: TRBV9
CDR3 DNA: TGTGCCAGCAGCGGTGGCGGGTTAATGTCCTACAATGAGCAGTTCTTC
CDR3 protein: CASSGGGLMSYNEQFF

D gene: TRBD1
J gene: TRBJ2-7
clone size: -
V gene: TRBV5-1
CDR3 DNA: TGCGCCAGCAGCTCGACGGACAGGCGCGAGCAGTACTTC
CDR3 protein: CASSSTDRREQYF

D gene: -
J gene: TRBJ2-3
clone size: -
V gene: TRBV28
CDR3 DNA: TGTGCCAGCAGTTCCTTGTGGGGGGGCACAGATACGCAGTATTTT
CDR3 protein: CASSSLWGGTDTQYF

D gene: -
J gene: TRBJ2-1
clone size: -
V gene: TRBV10-3
CDR3 DNA: TGTGCCATCACGGACTCAAGCTCCTACAATGAGCAGTTCTTC
CDR3 protein: CAITDSSSYNEQFF

D gene: TRBD2
J gene: TRBJ2-3
clone size: -
V gene: TRBV30
CDR3 DNA: TGTGCCTGGACGCCGGGAGGGGCGGATACGCAGTATTTT
CDR3 protein: CAWTPGGADTQYF

D gene: -
J gene: TRBJ1-2
clone size: -
V gene: TRBV2
CDR3 DNA: TGTGCCAGCAGTGATCTTAAGATTTCCTATGGCTACACCTTC
CDR3 protein: CASSDLKISYGYTF

D gene: -
J gene: TRBJ2-1
clone size: -
V gene: TRBV7-8
CDR3 DNA: TGTGCCAGCAGCTTACACAATGAGCAGTTCTTC
CDR3 protein: CASSLHNEQFF

D gene: -
J gene: TRBJ2-2
clone size: -
V gene: TRBV5-6
CDR3 DNA: TGTGCCAGCAGCCCCGGACTGAGGAACACCGGGGAGCTGTTTTTT
CDR3 protein: CASSPGLRNTGELFF

D gene: -
J gene: TRBJ1-1
clone size: -
V gene: TRBV25-1
CDR3 DNA: TGTGCCAGCAGTGATCGCAGGGTGGACGGGAACACTGAAGCTTTCTTT
CDR3 protein: CASSDRRVDGNTEAFF

D gene: TRBD1
J gene: TRBJ1-1
clone size: -
V gene: TRBV7-3
CDR3 DNA: TGTGCCAGCAGCACTGACAGGGCTAGGGAAGCTTTCTTT
CDR3 protein: CASSTDRAREAFF

D gene: TRBD1
J gene: TRBJ2-2
clone size: -
V gene: TRBV7-6
CDR3 DNA: TGTGCCAGCAGCCTAAACCAGGGGGCGGACACCGGGGAGCTGTTTTTT
CDR3 protein: CASSLNQGADTGELFF

D gene: -
J gene: TRBJ2-3
clone size: -
V gene: TRBV15
CDR3 DNA: TGTGCCACCGGATGGACTACTCAAAATACGCAGTATTTT
CDR3 protein: CATGWTTQNTQYF

D gene: TRBD1
J gene: TRBJ1-1
clone size: -
V gene: TRBV6-5
CDR3 DNA: TGTGCCAGCAAAAACAGGGGGGTCGAAGGAGCTTTCTTT
CDR3 protein: CASKNRGVEGAFF

D gene: TRBD1
J gene: TRBJ1-4
clone size: -
V gene: TRBV5-6
CDR3 DNA: TGTGCCAGCAGCTTTGCCTCGACAGGGACTGAAAAACTGTTTTTT
CDR3 protein: CASSFASTGTEKLFF

D gene: -
J gene: TRBJ2-5
clone size: once
V gene: TRBV20-1
CDR3 DNA: TGCAGTGCTGTCCTAGCGGAGACCCAGTACTTC
CDR3 protein: CSAVLAETQYF

D gene: -
J gene: TRBJ1-1
clone size: -
V gene: TRBV7-9
CDR3 DNA: TGTGCCAGCAGCTCGCGGACAGCGGGTGAAGCTTTCTTT
CDR3 protein: CASSSRTAGEAFF

D gene: TRBD2
J gene: TRBJ2-1
clone size: -
V gene: TRBV18
CDR3 DNA: TGTGCCAGCTCTCAACTAGCGGGGTCTCTCGGTGAGCAGTTCTTC
CDR3 protein: CASSQLAGSLGEQFF

D gene: -
J gene: TRBJ2-5
clone size: -
V gene: TRBV10-2
CDR3 DNA: TGCGCCAGCAGTGAGAAGGACTTCAAAGAGACCCAGTACTTC
CDR3 protein: CASSEKDFKETQYF

D gene: -
J gene: TRBJ2-5
clone size: -
V gene: TRBV28
CDR3 DNA: TGTGCCAGCAGTTTTCAGAGACAAGAGACCCAGTACTTC
CDR3 protein: CASSFQRQETQYF

D gene: -
J gene: TRBJ2-7
clone size: -
V gene: TRBV6-1
CDR3 DNA: TGTGCCACTCAGGGAATTTCCTACGAGCAGTACTTC
CDR3 protein: CATQGISYEQYF

D gene: -
J gene: TRBJ2-7
clone size: -
V gene: TRBV28
CDR3 DNA: TGTGCCAGCAGTCGGCCCTCCTCCTACGAGCAGTACTTC
CDR3 protein: CASSRPSSYEQYF

D gene: -
J gene: TRBJ2-3
clone size: -
V gene: TRBV5-1
CDR3 DNA: TGCGCCAGCAGCTTGGCCGTCGGGGCGGGGAGCACAGATACGCAGTATTTT
CDR3 protein: CASSLAVGAGSTDTQYF

D gene: TRBD1
J gene: TRBJ2-7
clone size: once
V gene: TRBV4-2
CDR3 DNA: TGTGCCAGCAGCCAGGGACAGGGGGCGGGGAAGGACGAGCAGTACTTC
CDR3 protein: CASSQGQGAGKDEQYF

D gene: -
J gene: TRBJ1-4
clone size: -
V gene: TRBV6-5
CDR3 DNA: TGTGCCAGCAGTTACTCTAGGGGGAGCCCTAATGAAAAACTGTTTTTT
CDR3 protein: CASSYSRGSPNEKLFF

D gene: -
J gene: TRBJ2-5
clone size: -
V gene: TRBV19
CDR3 DNA: TGTGCCAGTAGTTCAATGCTCGGGGAGACCCAGTACTTC
CDR3 protein: CASSSMLGETQYF

D gene: -
J gene: TRBJ1-1
clone size: -
V gene: TRBV20-1
CDR3 DNA: TGCAGCGGAACAGAAAACACTGAAGCTTTCTTT
CDR3 protein: CSGTENTEAFF

D gene: TRBD1
J gene: TRBJ2-2
clone size: -
V gene: TRBV7-3
CDR3 DNA: TGTGCCAGTTCGACAGGGTCGACCGGGGAGCTGTTTTTT
CDR3 protein: CASSTGSTGELFF

D gene: TRBD2
J gene: TRBJ2-7
clone size: -
V gene: TRBV13
CDR3 DNA: TGTGCCAGCAGCTTACGTATAGCGGGAGTCCCCTACGAGCAGTACTTC
CDR3 protein: CASSLRIAGVPYEQYF

D gene: -
J gene: TRBJ2-3
clone size: -
V gene: TRBV2
CDR3 DNA: TGTGCCAGCGGGGCGGGAAATACGCAGTATTTT
CDR3 protein: CASGAGNTQYF

D gene: -
J gene: TRBJ2-1
clone size: -
V gene: TRBV28
CDR3 DNA: TGTGCCACAGAGTTGGCCAGCGCCCAGGATGAGCAGTTCTTC
CDR3 protein: CATELASAQDEQFF

D gene: -
J gene: TRBJ1-5
clone size: -
V gene: TRBV7-8
CDR3 DNA: TGTGCCAGCAGCTTAGAGGCGGGTCGGCCCCAGCATTTT
CDR3 protein: CASSLEAGRPQHF

D gene: TRBD1
J gene: TRBJ1-1
clone size: -
V gene: TRBV11-3
CDR3 DNA: TGTGCCAGCAGCCCAGGGGGTATGAACACTGAAGCTTTCTTT
CDR3 protein: CASSPGGMNTEAFF

D gene: -
J gene: TRBJ2-7
clone size: -
V gene: TRBV11-2
CDR3 DNA: TGTGCCAGCAGCTTTTCGGGACTTGCCTACGAGCAGTACTTC
CDR3 protein: CASSFSGLAYEQYF

D gene: TRBD2
J gene: TRBJ2-1
clone size: -
V gene: TRBV2
CDR3 DNA: TGTGCCAGCAGTGCTGACAGACTAGCGGGAGGAACGGGCTCCTACAATGAGCAGTTCTTC
CDR3 protein: CASSADRLAGGTGSYNEQFF

D gene: -
J gene: TRBJ2-7
clone size: -
V gene: TRBV6-1
CDR3 DNA: TGTGCCAGCAAAAAACACGGGTTTTCAGACGAGCAGTACTTC
CDR3 protein: CASKKHGFSDEQYF

D gene: -
J gene: TRBJ2-5
clone size: -
V gene: TRBV28
CDR3 DNA: TGTGCCAGCGGCTCGTGGAGGGGGGGGCAAGAGACCCAGTACTTC
CDR3 protein: CASGSWRGGQETQYF

D gene: TRBD1
J gene: TRBJ1-1
clone size: -
V gene: TRBV7-9
CDR3 DNA: TGTGCCAGCAGCTCGAAACAGGGGCGCACTGAAGCTTTCTTT
CDR3 protein: CASSSKQGRTEAFF

D gene: -
J gene: TRBJ1-1
clone size: -
V gene: TRBV5-1
CDR3 DNA: TGCGCCAGCAGCTTGGTAGGGGTACCTGAAGCTTTCTTT
CDR3 protein: CASSLVGVPEAFF

D gene: -
J gene: TRBJ2-1
clone size: -
V gene: TRBV18
CDR3 DNA: TGTGCCAGCTCACCGGGCCGGGGCAGCTCCTACAATGAGCAGTTCTTC
CDR3 protein: CASSPGRGSSYNEQFF

D gene: TRBD2
J gene: TRBJ2-1
clone size: -
V gene: TRBV9
CDR3 DNA: TGTGCCAGCAGCCTCGGGGGGACTACCTACAATGAGCAGTTCTTC
CDR3 protein: CASSLGGTTYNEQFF

D gene: -
J gene: TRBJ1-1
clone size: -
V gene: TRBV30
CDR3 DNA: TGTGCCTGGAGTCGGGCAGAGAACACTGAAGCTTTCTTT
CDR3 protein: CAWSRAENTEAFF

D gene: -
J gene: TRBJ2-1
clone size: -
V gene: TRBV11-1
CDR3 DNA: TGTGCCAGCAGCTTAGAACCTTACAATGAGCAGTTCTTC
CDR3 protein: CASSLEPYNEQFF

D gene: TRBD2
J gene: TRBJ2-1
clone size: -
V gene: TRBV7-3
CDR3 DNA: TGTGCCAGCAGCTTAAGGGAGACTAGCCGCGATGAGCAGTTCTTC
CDR3 protein: CASSLRETSRDEQFF

D gene: -
J gene: TRBJ2-2
clone size: -
V gene: TRBV18
CDR3 DNA: TGTGCCAGCTCACCCCCTTACGCACCTGGGGAGCTGTTTTTT
CDR3 protein: CASSPPYAPGELFF

D gene: TRBD1
J gene: TRBJ1-1
clone size: -
V gene: TRBV6-1
CDR3 DNA: TGTGCCAGCAGACCCCACAGGGGAGGCACTGAAGCTTTCTTT
CDR3 protein: CASRPHRGGTEAFF

D gene: -
J gene: TRBJ2-2
clone size: -
V gene: TRBV18
CDR3 DNA: TGTGCCAGCTCACCCGGACAGATGAACACCGGGGAGCTGTTTTTT
CDR3 protein: CASSPGQMNTGELFF

D gene: TRBD1
J gene: TRBJ1-2
clone size: -
V gene: TRBV28
CDR3 DNA: TGTGCCAGCAGTTTATCAGCTTCCGGGACAGGCTTCTATGGCTACACCTTC
CDR3 protein: CASSLSASGTGFYGYTF

D gene: TRBD1
J gene: TRBJ1-2
clone size: -
V gene: TRBV28
CDR3 DNA: TGTGCCAGCATAAGAACCCATCAGGGGGCGGTTAACTATGGCTACACCTTC
CDR3 protein: CASIRTHQGAVNYGYTF

D gene: TRBD2
J gene: TRBJ2-1
clone size: -
V gene: TRBV6-5
CDR3 DNA: TGTGCCAGCAGTTACTCGGGACTAGCGGTTAAGAATGAGCAGTTCTTC
CDR3 protein: CASSYSGLAVKNEQFF

D gene: -
J gene: TRBJ1-2
clone size: -
V gene: TRBV19
CDR3 DNA: TGTGCCAGTAGTACACAGGCAAACTATGGCTACACCTTC
CDR3 protein: CASSTQANYGYTF

D gene: -
J gene: TRBJ2-7
clone size: -
V gene: TRBV7-2
CDR3 DNA: TGTGCCAGCAGCACCCAGACAGTTGACGAGCAGTACTTC
CDR3 protein: CASSTQTVDEQYF

D gene: -
J gene: TRBJ1-6
clone size: -
V gene: TRBV7-2
CDR3 DNA: TGTGCCAGCAGCCGCTATCGTCGAACAAATTCACCCCTCCACTTT
CDR3 protein: CASSRYRRTNSPLHF

D gene: -
J gene: TRBJ2-2
clone size: -
V gene: TRBV28
CDR3 DNA: TGTGCCAGCACCCAAAACACCGGGGAGCTGTTTTTT
CDR3 protein: CASTQNTGELFF

D gene: TRBD2
J gene: TRBJ2-7
clone size: -
V gene: TRBV5-1
CDR3 DNA: TGCGCCAGCAGCTCCTGGACTAGCGGGGTCTACGAGCAGTACTTC
CDR3 protein: CASSSWTSGVYEQYF

D gene: TRBD2
J gene: TRBJ2-1
clone size: -
V gene: TRBV4-1
CDR3 DNA: TGCGCCAGCAGCCAAGATCGGGGTAGCGGGAGGGGTTGGTTAAATGAGCAGTTCTTC
CDR3 protein: CASSQDRGSGRGWLNEQFF